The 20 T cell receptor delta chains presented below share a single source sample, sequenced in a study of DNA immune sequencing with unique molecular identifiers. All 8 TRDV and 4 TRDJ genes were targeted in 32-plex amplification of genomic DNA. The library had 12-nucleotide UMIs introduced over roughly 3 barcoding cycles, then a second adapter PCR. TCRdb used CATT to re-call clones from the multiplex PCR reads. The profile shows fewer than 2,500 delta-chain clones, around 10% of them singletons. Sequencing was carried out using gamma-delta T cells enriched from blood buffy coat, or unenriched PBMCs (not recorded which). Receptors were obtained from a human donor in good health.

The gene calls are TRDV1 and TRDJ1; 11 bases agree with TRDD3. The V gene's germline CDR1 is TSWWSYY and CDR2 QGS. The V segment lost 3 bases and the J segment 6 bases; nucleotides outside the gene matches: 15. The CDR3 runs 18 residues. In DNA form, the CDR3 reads TGTGCTCTTGGGGAGGTCCCTTCCGTCCTGGGGGATACAAATAAACTCATCTTT. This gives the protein CALGEVPSVLGDTNKLIF.

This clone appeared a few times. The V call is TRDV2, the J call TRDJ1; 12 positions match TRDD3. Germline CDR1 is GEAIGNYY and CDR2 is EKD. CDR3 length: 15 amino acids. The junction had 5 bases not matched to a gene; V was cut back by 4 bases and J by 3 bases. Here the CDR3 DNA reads TGTGCCTGTGATAAACTGGGGGATACCGCCGATAAACTCATCTTT. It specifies CACDKLGDTADKLIF.

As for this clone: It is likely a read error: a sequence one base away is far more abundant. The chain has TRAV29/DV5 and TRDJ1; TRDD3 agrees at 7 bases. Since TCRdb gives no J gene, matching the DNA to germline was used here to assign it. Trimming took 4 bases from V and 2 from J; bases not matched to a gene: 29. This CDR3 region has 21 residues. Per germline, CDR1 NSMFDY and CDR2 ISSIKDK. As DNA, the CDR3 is TGTGCAGCAGGCTCCCACTTCCGTCGTACTGGGGACCCTATAACGACCGATAAACTCATCTTT. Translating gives CAAGSHFRRTGDPITTDKLIF.

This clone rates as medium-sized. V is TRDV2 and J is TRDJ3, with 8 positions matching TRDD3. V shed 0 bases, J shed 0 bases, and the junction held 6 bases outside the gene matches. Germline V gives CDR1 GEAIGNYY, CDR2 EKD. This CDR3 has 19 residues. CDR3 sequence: CACDTTGGRSSWDTRQMFF. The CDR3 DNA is TGTGCCTGTGACACCACTGGGGGCCGTAGCTCCTGGGACACCCGACAGATGTTTTTC.

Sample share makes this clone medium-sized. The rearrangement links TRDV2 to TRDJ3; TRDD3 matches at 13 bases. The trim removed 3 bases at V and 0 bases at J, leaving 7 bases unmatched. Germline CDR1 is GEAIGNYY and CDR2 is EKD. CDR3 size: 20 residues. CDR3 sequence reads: CACDLVLGDTGSWDTRQMFF. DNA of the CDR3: TGTGCCTGTGACCTCGTACTGGGGGATACGGGCTCCTGGGACACCCGACAGATGTTTTTC.

This chain's CDR3 is CALGDTFISPTGGYLYGPRPLIF. The CDR3 DNA follows: TGTGCTCTTGGGGATACCTTTATCTCTCCTACCGGGGGATACCTCTACGGACCCAGACCCCTGATCTTT. The V call is TRDV1, the J call TRDJ4; 9 bases are a match to TRDD3. Since TCRdb gives no J gene, matching the DNA to germline was used here to assign it. Germline V gives CDR1 TSWWSYY, CDR2 QGS. The CDR3 runs 23 residues. Trimming at V came to 3 bases and at J to 0 bases, leaving 29 bases not matched to a gene.

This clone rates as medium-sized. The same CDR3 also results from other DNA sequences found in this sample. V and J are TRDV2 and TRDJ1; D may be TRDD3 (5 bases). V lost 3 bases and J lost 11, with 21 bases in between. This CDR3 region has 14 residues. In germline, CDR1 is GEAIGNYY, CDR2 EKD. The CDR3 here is CACDRLRGSGELIF. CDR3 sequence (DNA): TGTGCCTGTGACCGCCTGCGCGGATCCGGGGAGCTCATCTTT.

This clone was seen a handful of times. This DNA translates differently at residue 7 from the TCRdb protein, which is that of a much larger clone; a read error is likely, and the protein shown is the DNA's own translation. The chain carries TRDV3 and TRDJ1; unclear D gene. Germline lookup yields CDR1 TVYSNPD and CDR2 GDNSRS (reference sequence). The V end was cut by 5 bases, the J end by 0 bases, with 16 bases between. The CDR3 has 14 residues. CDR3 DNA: TGTGCCCTCTTCTTGTGGCGGGACACCGATAAACTCATCTTT. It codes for CALFLWRDTDKLIF.

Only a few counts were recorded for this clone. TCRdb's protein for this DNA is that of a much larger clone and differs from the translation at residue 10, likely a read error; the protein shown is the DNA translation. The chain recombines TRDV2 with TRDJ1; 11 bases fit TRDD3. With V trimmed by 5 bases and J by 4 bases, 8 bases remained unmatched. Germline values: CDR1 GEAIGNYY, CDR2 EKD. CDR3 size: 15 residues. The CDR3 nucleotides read TGTGCCTGTGCCCAACTGGGGGATAGGGTCGATAAACTCATCTTT. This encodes CACAQLGDRVDKLIF.

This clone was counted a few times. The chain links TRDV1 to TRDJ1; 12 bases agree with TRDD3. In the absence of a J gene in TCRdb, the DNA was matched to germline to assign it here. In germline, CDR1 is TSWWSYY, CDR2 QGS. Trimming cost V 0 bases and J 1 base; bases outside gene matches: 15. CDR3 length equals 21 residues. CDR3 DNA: TGTGCTCTTGGGGAACTAGCCAATCCTACTGGGGGATACAGTAGCACCGATAAACTCATCTTT. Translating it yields CALGELANPTGGYSSTDKLIF.

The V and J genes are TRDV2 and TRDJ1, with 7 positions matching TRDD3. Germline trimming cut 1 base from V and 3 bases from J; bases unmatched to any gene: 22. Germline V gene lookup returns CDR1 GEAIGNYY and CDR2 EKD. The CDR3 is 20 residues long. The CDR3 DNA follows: TGTGCCTGTGACACGGGCTTACTACAACCTGGGGGCCAATCTTCCGATAAACTCATCTTT. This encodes CACDTGLLQPGGQSSDKLIF.

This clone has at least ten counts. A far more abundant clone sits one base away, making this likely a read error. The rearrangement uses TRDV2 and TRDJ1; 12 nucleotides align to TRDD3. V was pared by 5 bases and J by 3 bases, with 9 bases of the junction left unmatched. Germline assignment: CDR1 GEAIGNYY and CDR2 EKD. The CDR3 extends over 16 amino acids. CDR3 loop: CACVKLGDTQADKLIF. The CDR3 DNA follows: TGTGCCTGTGTCAAGCTGGGGGATACGCAGGCCGATAAACTCATCTTT.

The CDR3 protein is CAASVLGEGVLTGGYSDKLIF. Here the CDR3 DNA reads TGTGCAGCAAGCGTTCTAGGAGAGGGGGTACTTACTGGGGGATACTCCGATAAACTCATCTTT. The rearrangement joins TRAV29/DV5 to TRDJ1, with 12 nucleotides matching TRDD3. The J gene was missing in TCRdb and was found by matching the end of the DNA to germline. The CDR3 loop spans 21 amino acids. Germline V gene data show CDR1 as NSMFDY and CDR2 as ISSIKDK. V lost 0 bases and J lost 3; bases outside the gene matches: 21.

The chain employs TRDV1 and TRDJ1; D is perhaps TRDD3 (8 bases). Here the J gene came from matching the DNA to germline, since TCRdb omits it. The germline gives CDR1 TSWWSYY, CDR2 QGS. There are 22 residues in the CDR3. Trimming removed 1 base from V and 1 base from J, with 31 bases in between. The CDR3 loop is CALGERNLPEYWGLLTTDKLIF. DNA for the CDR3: TGTGCTCTTGGGGAACGCAACCTTCCTGAGTACTGGGGGCTCCTTACCACCGATAAACTCATCTTT.

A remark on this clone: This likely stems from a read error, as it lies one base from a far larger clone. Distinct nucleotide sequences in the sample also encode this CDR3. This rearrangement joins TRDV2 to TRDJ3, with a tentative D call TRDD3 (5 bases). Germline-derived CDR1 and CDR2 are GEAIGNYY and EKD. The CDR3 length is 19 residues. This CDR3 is CACDTGGLRSSWDTRQMFF. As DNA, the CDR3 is TGTGCCTGTGACACGGGGGGGCTACGGAGCTCCTGGGACACCAGACAGATGTTTTTC.

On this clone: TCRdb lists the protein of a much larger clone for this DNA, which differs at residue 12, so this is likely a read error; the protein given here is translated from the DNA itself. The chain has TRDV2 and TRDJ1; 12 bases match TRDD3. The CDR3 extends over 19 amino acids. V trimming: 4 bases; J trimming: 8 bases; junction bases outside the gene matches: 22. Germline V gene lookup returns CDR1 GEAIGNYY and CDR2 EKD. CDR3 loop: CACEIGLNWGIQAGWKLIF. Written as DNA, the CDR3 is TGTGCCTGTGAAATAGGCCTAAACTGGGGGATACAGGCCGGGTGGAAACTCATCTTT.

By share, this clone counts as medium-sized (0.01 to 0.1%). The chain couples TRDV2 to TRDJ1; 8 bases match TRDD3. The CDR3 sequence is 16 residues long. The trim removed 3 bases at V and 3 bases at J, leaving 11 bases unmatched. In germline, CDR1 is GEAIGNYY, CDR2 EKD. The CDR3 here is CACDSLRRDTADKLIF. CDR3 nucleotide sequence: TGTGCCTGTGACTCCCTACGCCGGGATACGGCCGATAAACTCATCTTT.

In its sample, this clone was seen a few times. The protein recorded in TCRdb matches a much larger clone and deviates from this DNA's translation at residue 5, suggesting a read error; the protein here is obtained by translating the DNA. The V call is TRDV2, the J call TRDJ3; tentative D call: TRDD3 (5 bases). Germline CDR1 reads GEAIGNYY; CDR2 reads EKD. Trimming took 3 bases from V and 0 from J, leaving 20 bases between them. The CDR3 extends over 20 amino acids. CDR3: CACDALGTTNGSWDTRQMFF. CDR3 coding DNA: TGTGCCTGTGACGCCTTGGGGACCACGAACGGCTCCTGGGACACCCGACAGATGTTTTTC.

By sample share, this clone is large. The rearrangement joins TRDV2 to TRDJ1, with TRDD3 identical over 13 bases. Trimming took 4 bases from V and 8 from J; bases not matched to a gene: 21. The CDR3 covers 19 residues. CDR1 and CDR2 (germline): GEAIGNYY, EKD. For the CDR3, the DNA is TGTGCCTGTGAAATAGGCCTAAACTGGGGGATACGGGCCGGGTGGAAACTCATCTTT. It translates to CACEIGLNWGIRAGWKLIF.

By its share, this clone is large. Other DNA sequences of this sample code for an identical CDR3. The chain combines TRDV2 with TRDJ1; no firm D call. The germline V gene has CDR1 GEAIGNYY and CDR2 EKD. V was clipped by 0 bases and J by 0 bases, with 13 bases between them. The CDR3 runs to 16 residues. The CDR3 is CACDTVGQDYTDKLIF. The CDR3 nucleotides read TGTGCCTGTGACACCGTTGGTCAGGATTACACCGATAAACTCATCTTT.